Below are 16 T cell receptor beta chains sequenced from a single sample in a study of blood T cell repertoires in COVID-19. The method was immunoSEQ multiplex PCR; TCRdb's version includes in-frame clones alone and lacks a portion of them. The data show some 150,000 clones, with around nine tenths seen just once and 4.3% held by the top ten. The sample comprised peripheral blood. The receptors shown here come from a woman aged 40-49 years with acute or convalescent COVID-19.

V usage is TRBV12-3 or TRBV12-4 and J usage is TRBJ2-1, with no clear D. CDR3 length: 13 amino acids. V was pared by 1 base and J by 10 bases, with 11 bases between. CDR3 nucleotide sequence: TGTGCCAGCAGTTTAGGGGCCCTCCGGGAGCAGTTCTTC. Translating gives CASSLGALREQFF.

This sequence joins TRBV18 and TRBJ2-3; 8 nucleotides line up with TRBD1. The CDR3 loop spans 14 amino acids. CDR1 KGHSH and CDR2 LQKENI come from the germline V gene. After removal of 5 bases from V and 6 bases from J, the junction contained 7 bases not matched to a gene. CDR3 residues: CASSKTGAGDTQYF. As DNA, the CDR3 is TGTGCCAGCTCAAAGACAGGGGCAGGGGATACGCAGTATTTT.

This rearrangement joins TRBV4-1 to TRBJ2-7; perhaps TRBD2 as D (6 bases). The germline V gene encodes CDR1 MGHRA and CDR2 YSYEKL. Between the trimmed V and J ends, which lost 3 bases and 5 bases, there was a span of 17 bases. This CDR3 region has 15 residues. In nucleotides, the CDR3 is TGCGCCAGCAGCCAGAGAGGGGTTTGGGGGGACGAGCAGTACTTC. It yields the protein CASSQRGVWGDEQYF.

V is TRBV5-8 and J is TRBJ1-2; 12 positions agree with TRBD1. The V gene end was trimmed by 4 bases and the J gene end by 7 bases; junction bases not matched to a gene: 11. The CDR3 totals 16 residues. Germline CDR1 and CDR2: SGHTS and YDEGEE. The DNA of the CDR3 is TGTGCCAGCAGCCCCGGGACAGGGGGCGCCTTTAGTGGCTACACCTTC. Translated, it gives CASSPGTGGAFSGYTF.

The rearrangement links TRBV27 to TRBJ2-7; D gene unclear. In germline, CDR1 is MNHEY, CDR2 SMNVEV (reference sequence). The V end lost 2 bases, the J end lost 3 bases, and 14 bases lay between the germline ends. CDR3 length: 15 amino acids. The CDR3 reads CASSLQASNFYEQYF. CDR3 DNA sequence: TGTGCCAGCAGTTTACAGGCCTCTAATTTCTACGAGCAGTACTTC.

The chain couples TRBV3-1 (or the pseudogene TRBV3-2) to TRBJ2-7, with D maybe TRBD2 (5 bases). The CDR3 is made up of 14 amino acids. Looked up from germline, CDR1 is LGHDT and CDR2 is YNNKEL (reference sequence). V was pared by 10 bases and J by 7 bases, with 23 bases between. The CDR3 spells CATSRPGPTGEQYF. CDR3 nucleotides: TGTGCCACCTCTAGACCGGGTCCTACGGGGGAGCAGTACTTC.

This sequence joins TRBV18 and TRBJ1-5; D call uncertain. CDR3 length: 14 residues. V gave up 3 bases and J gave up 3 bases, with 9 bases separating them. Germline-derived CDR1 and CDR2 are KGHSH and LQKENI. Here the CDR3 DNA reads TGTGCCAGCTCACCGACACAGACCAATCAGCCCCAGCATTTT. Its protein product is CASSPTQTNQPQHF.

This rearrangement joins TRBV6-2 or TRBV6-3 to TRBJ2-7, with 11 bases identical to TRBD2. Germline V gene data show CDR1 as MNHEY and CDR2 as SVGEGT. The CDR3 loop spans 19 amino acids. The V gene end was trimmed by 2 bases and the J gene end by 2 bases; junction bases not matched to a gene: 14. CDR3 sequence reads: CASSYGGLADTKLPYEQYF. The CDR3, as DNA: TGTGCCAGCAGTTACGGGGGACTAGCGGATACTAAACTACCCTACGAGCAGTACTTC.

J is TRBJ1-5 and V is TRBV27; the D gene is possibly TRBD1 (6 bases). The CDR3 spans 16 residues. Germline V CDR1 and CDR2: MNHEY, SMNVEV (reference sequence). V gave up 5 bases and J gave up 0 bases, with 14 bases separating them. CDR3 residues: CASSQGTPYSNQPQHF. CDR3 nucleotides: TGTGCCAGCAGTCAGGGGACACCCTATAGCAATCAGCCCCAGCATTTT.

The rearrangement uses TRBV30 and TRBJ1-5, with D perhaps matching TRBD1 (6 bases). CDR1 and CDR2 from the germline V gene are GTSNPN and SVGIG (reference sequence). The CDR3 has 14 residues. V lost 4 bases to trimming and J lost 3 bases, with 13 bases between them. CDR3 in amino acids: CAWTPRGFNQPQHF. CDR3 sequence (DNA): TGTGCCTGGACTCCCAGGGGATTCAATCAGCCCCAGCATTTT.

This sequence joins TRBV27 and TRBJ1-4; TRBD1 might be the D (5 bases). This CDR3 region has 16 residues. V was pared by 5 bases and J by 10 bases, with 23 bases between. Germline-derived CDR1 and CDR2 are MNHEY and SMNVEV (reference sequence). CDR3 DNA: TGTGCCAGCAGTCCCAACCTCGGACAAACTACCCGAAAACTGTTTTTT. Protein: CASSPNLGQTTRKLFF.

The chain uses TRBV2 and TRBJ1-5; no definite D call. Germline CDR1 reads SNHLY; CDR2 reads FYNNEI. The CDR3 covers 13 residues. V was cut by 3 bases and J by 7 bases, with 10 bases left in between. CDR3 DNA: TGTGCCAGCAGTGATAGTCTTGTACAGCCCCAGCATTTT. This encodes CASSDSLVQPQHF.

This chain uses TRBV25-1 with TRBJ2-7; D is perhaps TRBD2 (5 bases). V was clipped by 10 bases and J by 3 bases, with 16 bases between them. CDR1 is MGHDK, CDR2 SYGVNS, per germline. This CDR3 comprises 13 residues. CDR3: CATISDSSYEQYF. The CDR3 DNA reads as TGTGCCACTATCTCGGACTCCAGCTACGAGCAGTACTTC.

The chain has TRBV3-1 (or the pseudogene TRBV3-2) and TRBJ2-7; 11 nucleotides agree with TRBD2. This CDR3 region has 19 residues. Germline trimming cut 4 bases from V and 2 bases from J; bases unmatched to any gene: 16. The germline gives CDR1 LGHDT, CDR2 YNNKEL (reference sequence). CDR3 DNA: TGTGCCAGCAGCCTCTTAAGCCCGGGACTAGCGGTCAGACCCTACGAGCAGTACTTC. The encoded protein is CASSLLSPGLAVRPYEQYF.

The chain employs TRBV4-1 and TRBJ2-2, with 8 positions matching TRBD2. With 5 bases clipped from V and 5 bases from J, the junction kept 4 bases outside the gene matches. The CDR3 consists of 14 residues. Germline values: CDR1 MGHRA, CDR2 YSYEKL. CDR3 sequence (DNA): TGCGCCAGCAGCAAACCGGGGGGGACCGGGGAGCTGTTTTTT. It is translated as CASSKPGGTGELFF.

V gene TRBV14 combines with J gene TRBJ1-1, with 10 bases that match TRBD1. Per germline, CDR1 SGHDN and CDR2 FVKESK. V dropped 4 bases and J dropped 5; count of bases not matched to a gene: 4. The CDR3 loop spans 14 amino acids. The CDR3, as DNA: TGTGCCAGCAGCCGGGACAGGGGTGCAACTGAAGCTTTCTTT. This sequence encodes CASSRDRGATEAFF.